The rows below give T cell receptor beta chains drawn from one sample of a study of blood T cell repertoires in COVID-19. Produced via immunoSEQ multiplex PCR; TCRdb's table is partial and in-frame only. The table lists some 150,000 clones, around 85% of them singletons, with around 28% in the top ten. Material for sequencing was peripheral blood. The receptors shown here come from a woman in her sixties with acute or convalescent COVID-19. CDR3s include the opening cysteine and the closing phenylalanine or tryptophan. Each record gives: clone size, J gene, D gene, V gene, CDR3 protein, CDR3 DNA. A D gene is named only where the DNA matches it firmly. A clone size is listed for some rows: how often the clone was seen (once, few, many), or a class if it is expanded.

clone_size: -
j_call: TRBJ1-5
d_call: -
v_call: TRBV7-2
cdr3_aa: CASSLTVGNQPQHF
cdr3_nt: TGTGCCAGCAGCTTGACAGTAGGAAATCAGCCCCAGCATTTT

clone_size: few
j_call: TRBJ2-6
d_call: -
v_call: TRBV29-1
cdr3_aa: CSVEDNSGANVLTF
cdr3_nt: TGCAGCGTTGAAGACAACTCTGGGGCCAACGTCCTGACTTTC

clone_size: few
j_call: TRBJ1-5
d_call: -
v_call: TRBV6-1
cdr3_aa: CASSDWEGESQPQHF
cdr3_nt: TGTGCCAGCAGTGATTGGGAGGGGGAGAGTCAGCCCCAGCATTTT

clone_size: -
j_call: TRBJ1-5
d_call: TRBD1
v_call: TRBV7-9
cdr3_aa: CASSLATGGRQPQHF
cdr3_nt: TGTGCCAGCAGCTTAGCGACAGGGGGACGTCAGCCCCAGCATTTT

clone_size: -
j_call: TRBJ2-1
d_call: -
v_call: TRBV5-1
cdr3_aa: CASSLASNEQFF
cdr3_nt: TGCGCCAGCAGCTTGGCGTCCAATGAGCAGTTCTTC

clone_size: -
j_call: TRBJ1-4
d_call: TRBD1
v_call: TRBV3-1/TRBV3-2
cdr3_aa: CASSQVRGGGEKLFF
cdr3_nt: TGTGCCAGCAGCCAAGTAAGAGGGGGCGGTGAAAAACTGTTTTTT

clone_size: -
j_call: TRBJ1-6
d_call: TRBD1
v_call: TRBV4-1
cdr3_aa: CASSQEGRGLGSPLHF
cdr3_nt: TGCGCCAGCAGCCAAGAGGGCAGGGGGCTGGGCTCACCCCTCCACTTT

clone_size: -
j_call: TRBJ1-6
d_call: TRBD1
v_call: TRBV6-5
cdr3_aa: CASRTGAAYNSPLHF
cdr3_nt: TGTGCCAGCAGAACAGGGGCTGCCTATAATTCACCCCTCCACTTT

clone_size: -
j_call: TRBJ2-1
d_call: -
v_call: TRBV5-1
cdr3_aa: CASSLGPQVSSYNEQFF
cdr3_nt: TGCGCCAGCAGCTTGGGCCCACAGGTGAGCTCCTACAATGAGCAGTTCTTC

clone_size: -
j_call: TRBJ2-7
d_call: TRBD1
v_call: TRBV6-5
cdr3_aa: CASRPGQGYEQYF
cdr3_nt: TGTGCCAGCAGACCGGGACAGGGCTACGAGCAGTACTTC

clone_size: -
j_call: TRBJ2-5
d_call: -
v_call: TRBV6-5
cdr3_aa: CASRQSRQETQYF
cdr3_nt: TGTGCCAGCAGACAGAGCAGGCAAGAGACCCAGTACTTC

clone_size: -
j_call: TRBJ1-6
d_call: -
v_call: TRBV30
cdr3_aa: CAWISQGSYNSPLHF
cdr3_nt: TGTGCCTGGATCTCCCAGGGCTCCTATAATTCACCCCTCCACTTT

clone_size: -
j_call: TRBJ1-3
d_call: -
v_call: TRBV3-1/TRBV3-2
cdr3_aa: CATADRGAGNTIYF
cdr3_nt: TGTGCCACCGCCGACCGCGGAGCTGGAAACACCATATATTTT

clone_size: -
j_call: TRBJ2-1
d_call: -
v_call: TRBV9
cdr3_aa: CASSVAGTFYNEQFF
cdr3_nt: TGTGCCAGCAGCGTAGCTGGGACATTTTACAATGAGCAGTTCTTC

clone_size: -
j_call: TRBJ1-1
d_call: -
v_call: TRBV30
cdr3_aa: CAWRQQMNTEAFF
cdr3_nt: TGTGCCTGGAGACAACAGATGAACACTGAAGCTTTCTTT

clone_size: few
j_call: TRBJ2-3
d_call: TRBD2
v_call: TRBV5-1
cdr3_aa: CASSLGSGGHTSTDTQYF
cdr3_nt: TGCGCCAGCAGCTTGGGAAGCGGGGGCCATACGAGCACAGATACGCAGTATTTT

clone_size: -
j_call: TRBJ2-1
d_call: -
v_call: TRBV7-2
cdr3_aa: CASSPRGQSYNEQFF
cdr3_nt: TGTGCCAGCAGCCCGCGGGGCCAATCCTACAATGAGCAGTTCTTC

clone_size: once
j_call: TRBJ1-2
d_call: TRBD1
v_call: TRBV12-5
cdr3_aa: CASGLWDSFYGYTF
cdr3_nt: TGTGCTAGTGGTTTGTGGGACAGCTTCTATGGCTACACCTTC

clone_size: -
j_call: TRBJ1-4
d_call: -
v_call: TRBV18
cdr3_aa: CASGEVELGEKLFF
cdr3_nt: TGTGCCAGCGGTGAAGTGGAGCTAGGCGAAAAACTGTTTTTT

clone_size: -
j_call: TRBJ2-7
d_call: TRBD2
v_call: TRBV3-1/TRBV3-2
cdr3_aa: CASSQTSGGAYEQYF
cdr3_nt: TGTGCCAGCAGCCAAACTAGCGGGGGGGCCTACGAGCAGTACTTC

clone_size: -
j_call: TRBJ1-4
d_call: -
v_call: TRBV15
cdr3_aa: CATRTPRGANEKLFF
cdr3_nt: TGTGCCACCCGGACACCCCGGGGGGCTAATGAAAAACTGTTTTTT

clone_size: -
j_call: TRBJ2-7
d_call: -
v_call: TRBV10-2
cdr3_aa: CASSDQVISYEQYF
cdr3_nt: TGCGCCAGCAGTGACCAGGTAATCTCCTACGAGCAGTACTTC

clone_size: -
j_call: TRBJ1-1
d_call: TRBD1
v_call: TRBV19
cdr3_aa: CASLGQVTTEAFF
cdr3_nt: TGTGCCAGCCTTGGACAGGTAACAACTGAAGCTTTCTTT

clone_size: -
j_call: TRBJ1-5
d_call: -
v_call: TRBV4-1
cdr3_aa: CASSHYRQANQPQHF
cdr3_nt: TGCGCCAGCAGCCATTACCGACAGGCGAATCAGCCCCAGCATTTT

clone_size: -
j_call: TRBJ1-2
d_call: TRBD1
v_call: TRBV4-2
cdr3_aa: CASSQLGQTYGYTF
cdr3_nt: TGTGCCAGCAGCCAGCTGGGACAGACCTATGGCTACACCTTC

clone_size: -
j_call: TRBJ1-5
d_call: TRBD1
v_call: TRBV27
cdr3_aa: CASSRNGQGDQPQHF
cdr3_nt: TGTGCCAGCAGCCGAAATGGACAGGGCGATCAGCCCCAGCATTTT

clone_size: -
j_call: TRBJ2-7
d_call: TRBD1
v_call: TRBV5-1
cdr3_aa: CASSLQGLTYEQYF
cdr3_nt: TGCGCCAGCAGCCTACAGGGGCTTACCTACGAGCAGTACTTC

clone_size: -
j_call: TRBJ1-2
d_call: TRBD1
v_call: TRBV6-6
cdr3_aa: CASTSGTGLGGYTF
cdr3_nt: TGTGCCAGCACCTCCGGGACAGGGTTGGGCGGCTACACCTTC

clone_size: -
j_call: TRBJ1-6
d_call: -
v_call: TRBV6-5
cdr3_aa: CASSRLASYNSPLHF
cdr3_nt: TGTGCCAGCAGTCGCCTGGCCTCCTATAATTCACCCCTCCACTTT

clone_size: few
j_call: TRBJ1-2
d_call: -
v_call: TRBV7-9
cdr3_aa: CASSLGDKTNYGYTF
cdr3_nt: TGTGCCAGCAGCTTAGGGGACAAAACTAACTATGGCTACACCTTC

clone_size: -
j_call: TRBJ1-1
d_call: -
v_call: TRBV19
cdr3_aa: CASPPRPAGVGDTEAFF
cdr3_nt: TGTGCCAGTCCCCCCCGTCCCGCAGGGGTGGGGGACACTGAAGCTTTCTTT

clone_size: -
j_call: TRBJ2-5
d_call: TRBD1
v_call: TRBV7-6
cdr3_aa: CASSLGQGVIETQYF
cdr3_nt: TGTGCCAGCAGCTTAGGACAGGGGGTAATTGAGACCCAGTACTTC

clone_size: -
j_call: TRBJ1-2
d_call: TRBD1
v_call: TRBV7-2
cdr3_aa: CASSLRVTGGDTGYGYTF
cdr3_nt: TGTGCCAGCAGCTTAAGGGTGACAGGGGGCGATACTGGGTATGGCTACACCTTC

clone_size: -
j_call: TRBJ1-6
d_call: -
v_call: TRBV6-5
cdr3_aa: CASSYSTFGSSPLHF
cdr3_nt: TGTGCCAGCAGTTACTCGACGTTTGGGAGTTCACCCCTCCACTTT

clone_size: few
j_call: TRBJ1-2
d_call: -
v_call: TRBV6-6
cdr3_aa: CASSYSADYGYTF
cdr3_nt: TGTGCCAGCAGTTACTCAGCGGACTATGGCTACACCTTC

clone_size: -
j_call: TRBJ2-3
d_call: TRBD2
v_call: TRBV5-1
cdr3_aa: CASSFRLAGGREQYF
cdr3_nt: TGCGCCAGCAGCTTTCGACTAGCGGGGGGTCGAGAGCAGTATTTT

clone_size: once
j_call: TRBJ2-3
d_call: -
v_call: TRBV27
cdr3_aa: CASSQGTDTQYF
cdr3_nt: TGTGCCAGCAGTCAGGGTACAGATACGCAGTATTTT

clone_size: -
j_call: TRBJ2-5
d_call: TRBD1
v_call: TRBV3-1/TRBV3-2
cdr3_aa: CASSPGQGWQETQYF
cdr3_nt: TGTGCCAGCAGCCCCGGACAGGGGTGGCAAGAGACCCAGTACTTC

clone_size: -
j_call: TRBJ2-7
d_call: TRBD2
v_call: TRBV3-1/TRBV3-2
cdr3_aa: CASSATSGGSYEQYF
cdr3_nt: TGTGCCAGCAGCGCAACTAGCGGGGGATCCTACGAGCAGTACTTC

clone_size: -
j_call: TRBJ1-1
d_call: -
v_call: TRBV30
cdr3_aa: CAWQTGGDTEAFF
cdr3_nt: TGTGCCTGGCAAACGGGGGGGGACACTGAAGCTTTCTTT

clone_size: -
j_call: TRBJ2-3
d_call: TRBD2
v_call: TRBV6-5
cdr3_aa: CASKNSGGAPDTQYF
cdr3_nt: TGTGCCAGCAAAAATAGCGGGGGGGCCCCAGATACGCAGTATTTT

clone_size: -
j_call: TRBJ1-3
d_call: -
v_call: TRBV4-1
cdr3_aa: CASSVRGLSGNTIYF
cdr3_nt: TGCGCCAGCAGCGTCCGGGGGTTGTCTGGAAACACCATATATTTT

clone_size: -
j_call: TRBJ2-2
d_call: -
v_call: TRBV7-3
cdr3_aa: CASSSRERGELFF
cdr3_nt: TGTGCCAGCAGCTCCCGGGAGCGCGGGGAGCTGTTTTTT

clone_size: -
j_call: TRBJ1-4
d_call: -
v_call: TRBV7-2
cdr3_aa: CASSLWTLGQLFF
cdr3_nt: TGTGCCAGCAGCCTTTGGACACTCGGCCAGCTGTTTTTT

clone_size: -
j_call: TRBJ1-1
d_call: TRBD1
v_call: TRBV20-1
cdr3_aa: CSASEQGGTEAFF
cdr3_nt: TGCAGTGCTAGTGAGCAGGGGGGCACTGAAGCTTTCTTT

clone_size: once
j_call: TRBJ2-1
d_call: -
v_call: TRBV12-3/TRBV12-4
cdr3_aa: CASSSLTGNRQFF
cdr3_nt: TGTGCCAGCAGTTCACTAACAGGGAACCGGCAGTTCTTC

clone_size: -
j_call: TRBJ1-2
d_call: TRBD1
v_call: TRBV27
cdr3_aa: CASSRQGYSYGYTF
cdr3_nt: TGTGCCAGCAGTCGACAGGGATACTCTTATGGCTACACCTTC

clone_size: -
j_call: TRBJ2-1
d_call: TRBD2
v_call: TRBV5-4
cdr3_aa: CASSFSGGAGEQFF
cdr3_nt: TGTGCCAGCAGCTTTAGCGGGGGGGCCGGTGAGCAGTTCTTC

clone_size: -
j_call: TRBJ2-1
d_call: TRBD2
v_call: TRBV5-1
cdr3_aa: CASSSPSGSSYNEQFF
cdr3_nt: TGCGCCAGCAGCTCACCGAGCGGGAGCTCCTACAATGAGCAGTTCTTC

clone_size: -
j_call: TRBJ2-3
d_call: TRBD2
v_call: TRBV9
cdr3_aa: CASTSNSGGWDTQYF
cdr3_nt: TGTGCCAGCACCAGTAATAGCGGGGGGTGGGATACGCAGTATTTT

clone_size: -
j_call: TRBJ2-5
d_call: -
v_call: TRBV3-1/TRBV3-2
cdr3_aa: CASSPRQGMETQYF
cdr3_nt: TGTGCCAGCAGCCCAAGGCAGGGTATGGAGACCCAGTACTTC

clone_size: once
j_call: TRBJ1-5
d_call: TRBD1
v_call: TRBV4-1
cdr3_aa: CASSQGGDRGNQPQHF
cdr3_nt: TGCGCCAGCAGCCAAGGTGGGGACAGGGGTAATCAGCCCCAGCATTTT

clone_size: -
j_call: TRBJ1-2
d_call: -
v_call: TRBV27
cdr3_aa: CASRPGHLTNYGYTF
cdr3_nt: TGTGCCAGCCGACCGGGACATTTAACTAACTATGGCTACACCTTC

clone_size: -
j_call: TRBJ1-1
d_call: TRBD1
v_call: TRBV5-1
cdr3_aa: CASSSTDRGGVAFF
cdr3_nt: TGCGCCAGCAGCTCGACCGACAGGGGGGGAGTAGCTTTCTTT